The following is a TCR beta chain sequence with its context. Its antigen is currently unknown. This entry comes from a study of cytomegalovirus exposure and HLA in healthy donors. Both 60 Vbeta primers and 13 Jbeta primers went into the PCR. The assay was immunoSEQ multiplex PCR, and TCRdb's table has in-frame clones only and misses some. The sample has under 150,000 clones, approximately 85% seen once. Findings of the study overall: Sequencing likely caused a cluster of highly shared sequence variants.

Germline V lookup: CDR1 SGHTS, CDR2 YDEGEE. CDR3 length equals 15 residues. The trim removed 4 bases at V and 4 bases at J, leaving 6 bases unmatched. At collection, donors were nominally healthy, but unrecorded immune exposures were probable. The V call is TRBV5-8, the J call TRBJ2-3; 10 bases align to TRBD2. Sequencing input: PBMCs. The clonotype was recovered from a woman between 50 and 59 years old in good health and CMV-seropositive. CDR3 sequence: CASSRTLAGADTQYF. The CDR3 coding sequence is TGTGCCAGCAGCCGAACTCTAGCGGGGGCAGATACGCAGTATTTT. Looking up the rest from reference TRBV5-8 and TRBJ2-3 gives the full variable domain: EAGVTQSPTHLIKTRGQQATLRCSPISGHTSVYWYQQALGLGLQFLLWYDEGEERNRGNFPPRFSGRQFPNYSSELNVNALELEDSALYLCASSRTLAGADTQYFGPGTRLTVL.